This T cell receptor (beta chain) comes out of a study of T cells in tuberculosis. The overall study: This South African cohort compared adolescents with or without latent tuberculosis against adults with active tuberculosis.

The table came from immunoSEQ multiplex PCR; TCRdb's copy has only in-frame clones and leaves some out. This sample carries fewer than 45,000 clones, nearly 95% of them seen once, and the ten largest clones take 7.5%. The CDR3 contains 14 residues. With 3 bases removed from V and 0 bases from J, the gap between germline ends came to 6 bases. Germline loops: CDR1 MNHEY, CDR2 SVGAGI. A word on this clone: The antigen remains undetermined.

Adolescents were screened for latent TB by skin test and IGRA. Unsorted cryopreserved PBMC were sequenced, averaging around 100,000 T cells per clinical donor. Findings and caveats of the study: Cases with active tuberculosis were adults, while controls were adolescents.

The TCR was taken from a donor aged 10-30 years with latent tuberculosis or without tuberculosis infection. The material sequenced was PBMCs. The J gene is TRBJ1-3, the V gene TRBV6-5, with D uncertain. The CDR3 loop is CASSYIRSGNTIYF. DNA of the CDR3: TGTGCCAGCAGTTATATCCGCTCTGGAAACACCATATATTTT.